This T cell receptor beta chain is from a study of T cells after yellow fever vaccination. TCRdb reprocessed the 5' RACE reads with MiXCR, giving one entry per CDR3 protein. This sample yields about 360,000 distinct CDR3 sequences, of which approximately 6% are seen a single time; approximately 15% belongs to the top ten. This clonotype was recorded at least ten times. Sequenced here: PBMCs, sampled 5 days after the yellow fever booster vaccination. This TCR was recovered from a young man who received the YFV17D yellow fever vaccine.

The CDR3 DNA is TGTGCCAGCACTGGAGCTAACACAGATACGCAGTATTTT. Translated, it gives CASTGANTDTQYF. V is TRBV27 and J is TRBJ2-3; D is undetermined. Trimming took 7 bases from V and 2 from J, leaving 10 bases between them. The germline gives CDR1 MNHEY, CDR2 SMNVEV (reference sequence). This CDR3 has 13 amino acids.